This entry describes one TCR beta chain. The target antigen is unknown. The sample belongs to a study of cytomegalovirus exposure and HLA in healthy donors. Whole-study findings and limits: A later analysis reported that several of the most significant clusters appeared to be linked to common viral pathogens, among them Epstein-Barr virus.

The germline V gene encodes CDR1 SGHTA and CDR2 FQGTGA. Trimming stripped 6 bases from V and 8 bases from J, with 10 bases between. This CDR3 has 11 residues. A multiplex PCR was run with 60 Vbeta primers and 13 Jbeta primers. The table came from immunoSEQ multiplex PCR; TCRdb's copy has only in-frame clones and leaves some out. The data contain around 70,000 clones, approximately 70% of them seen just once; the ten biggest clones take up roughly 4.4%. The receptor was isolated from a man between 60 and 75 years old in good health and CMV-seropositive. The rearrangement uses TRBV7-3 and TRBJ1-1; D perhaps matches TRBD1 (6 bases). The sequenced sample was PBMCs. The CDR3 loop reads CASSHGTEAFF. CDR3 nucleotide sequence: TGTGCCAGCAGTCACGGGACAGAAGCTTTCTTT.